The 31 T cell receptor beta chains listed next were all sequenced from one sample in a study of T cell responses to AZD1222 COVID-19 vaccine. Profiling relied on immunoSEQ multiplex PCR, and the TCRdb table lists in-frame clones only, not all of them. This sample has 95,000 to 120,000 clones, with about 86% found just once. This material consisted of peripheral blood, taken on day 0 of AZD1222 vaccination. The receptors shown here come from an adult in good health.

V and J are TRBV11-2 and TRBJ1-1, with 12 bases lining up with TRBD1. The CDR3 is made up of 15 amino acids. V gave up 4 bases and J gave up 4 bases; unmatched junction bases: 4. Germline CDR1 is SGHAT and CDR2 is FQNNGV. Written as DNA, the CDR3 is TGTGCCAGCAGCTCTGGGACAGGGGGCCTCACTGAAGCTTTCTTT. The encoded protein is CASSSGTGGLTEAFF.

This clone was seen once. The chain uses TRBV5-1 and TRBJ2-7, with no clear D. The CDR3 totals 11 residues. V shed 5 bases and J shed 3 bases, with 6 bases lying between them. CDR1 and CDR2 from the germline V gene are SGHRS and YFSETQ. CDR3 in DNA: TGCGCCAGCAGGTTAAGCTACGAGCAGTACTTC. This encodes CASRLSYEQYF.

This clone was counted a few times. V gene TRBV5-1 combines with J gene TRBJ1-1; perhaps TRBD1 as D (5 bases). The CDR3 sequence is 14 residues long. The V and J ends lost 2 bases and 3 bases respectively, with 11 bases between them. Germline V gene lookup returns CDR1 SGHRS and CDR2 YFSETQ. In DNA, the CDR3 is TGCGCCAGCAGCTTTAACCGGGGGGACACTGAAGCTTTCTTT. This translates into CASSFNRGDTEAFF. Together with reference TRBV5-1 and TRBJ1-1, the CDR3 gives the full variable domain: KAGVTQTPRYLIKTRGQQVTLSCSPISGHRSVSWYQQTPGQGLQFLFEYFSETQRNKGNFPGRFSGRQFSNSRSEMNVSTLELGDSALYLCASSFNRGDTEAFFGQGTRLTVV.

The rearrangement links TRBV7-9 to TRBJ1-1; D is undetermined. V was shortened by 1 base and J by 1 base, with 7 bases between the two germline ends. The CDR3 is 14 amino acids. Germline loops: CDR1 SEHNR, CDR2 FQNEAQ (reference sequence). CDR3: CASSLGVGNTEAFF. CDR3 sequence (DNA): TGTGCCAGCAGCTTAGGAGTCGGGAACACTGAAGCTTTCTTT.

The chain uses TRBV7-2 and TRBJ2-1, with 8 bases that match TRBD2. With V trimmed by 4 bases and J by 2 bases, 4 bases remained unmatched. The CDR3 covers 15 residues. CDR1 is SGHTA and CDR2 is FQGNSA in the germline V gene. CDR3 coding DNA: TGTGCCAGCAGCTCCATAGCGGGGACCTACAATGAGCAGTTCTTC. Translating gives CASSSIAGTYNEQFF.

This clone was seen a handful of times. The chain uses TRBV7-3 and TRBJ1-1; D possibly corresponds to TRBD1 (5 bases). CDR1 and CDR2 from the germline V gene are SGHTA and FQGTGA. This CDR3 spans 13 amino acids. V lost 5 bases, J lost 7 bases, and 14 bases lay in between. This CDR3 reads CASSRRDQREAFF. The CDR3 region has the DNA TGTGCCAGCAGCCGCCGGGACCAGCGTGAAGCTTTCTTT.

The chain carries TRBV30 and TRBJ2-2; D is ambiguous. The CDR3 is made up of 16 amino acids. V gave up 2 bases and J gave up 4 bases, with 17 bases separating them. CDR1 is GTSNPN, CDR2 SVGIG, per germline (reference sequence). The CDR3 bases are TGTGCCTGGAGTATAAGTAGCTCTATAGGCACCGGGGAGCTGTTTTTT. Protein product: CAWSISSSIGTGELFF.

This clone was recorded once. This chain links TRBV7-6 with TRBJ2-2, with 11 bases that match TRBD2. With V trimmed by 0 bases and J by 0 bases, 0 bases remained unmatched. The germline gives CDR1 SGHVS, CDR2 FNYEAQ. The CDR3 consists of 17 residues. The CDR3 DNA reads as TGTGCCAGCAGCTTAGCTAGCGGGGGGGCGAACACCGGGGAGCTGTTTTTT. Translated: CASSLASGGANTGELFF.

The chain combines TRBV27 with TRBJ2-1; 9 nucleotides match TRBD2. The CDR3 covers 19 residues. Germline V CDR1 and CDR2: MNHEY, SMNVEV (reference sequence). J gave up 4 bases and V 7 bases, and 20 bases lay outside the gene matches. The CDR3 loop is CASTPHPFQTSGPYNEQFF. The CDR3 DNA reads TGTGCCAGCACCCCCCACCCCTTCCAAACTAGCGGGCCGTACAATGAGCAGTTCTTC.

The V and J genes are TRBV11-3 and TRBJ2-3, with 7 bases that match TRBD1. This CDR3 has 15 amino acids. V shed 5 bases and J 2 bases; nucleotides not matched to a gene: 7. The germline gives CDR1 SGHNT, CDR2 YENEEA. In DNA, the CDR3 is TGTGCCAGCAGCACGGGACAGCCCCCCACAGATACGCAGTATTTT. It encodes CASSTGQPPTDTQYF.

The V and J genes are TRBV24-1 and TRBJ2-1; a possible D gene is TRBD2 (6 bases). The CDR3 extends over 15 amino acids. CDR1 is KGHDR, CDR2 SFDVKD, per germline. V lost 3 bases to trimming and J lost 0 bases, with 8 bases between them. CDR3 nucleotides: TGTGCCACCAGTGATACGACTAGCTCCTACAATGAGCAGTTCTTC. Amino acid sequence: CATSDTTSSYNEQFF.

This rearrangement joins TRBV12-3 or TRBV12-4 to TRBJ1-1; no reliable D call. The CDR3 has 11 amino acids. Trimming removed 7 bases at V and 1 base at J, with 4 bases between. The CDR3 sequence is CASIRNTEAFF. The CDR3, as DNA: TGTGCCAGCATTCGGAACACTGAAGCTTTCTTT.

This chain connects TRBV6-5 to TRBJ2-1; a weak D match, TRBD1 (6 bases). Germline CDR1 MNHEY, CDR2 SVGAGI. The V end lost 5 bases, the J end lost 4 bases, and 9 bases lay between the germline ends. The CDR3 extends over 13 amino acids. CDR3 nucleotide sequence: TGTGCCAGCAGTCGGACAGAATACAATGAGCAGTTCTTC. Protein: CASSRTEYNEQFF.

The rearrangement joins TRBV18 to TRBJ2-5; 10 nucleotides line up with TRBD2. The CDR3 runs to 15 residues. Germline trimming cut 3 bases from V and 4 bases from J; bases unmatched to any gene: 5. Germline-derived CDR1 and CDR2 are KGHSH and LQKENI. CDR3 sequence: CASSPTGTSVETQYF. The CDR3 nucleotides read TGTGCCAGCTCACCGACCGGGACTAGCGTAGAGACCCAGTACTTC.

This clone came up once. This chain connects TRBV2 to TRBJ1-4, with unresolved D. Trimming took 8 bases from V and 6 from J, leaving 7 bases between them. Looked up from germline, CDR1 is SNHLY and CDR2 is FYNNEI. This CDR3 has 11 residues. CDR3 DNA sequence: TGTGCCAGCCGACCGGATGAAAAACTGTTTTTT. This gives the protein CASRPDEKLFF.

The CDR3 reads CASSPTSGGSREQYF. The CDR3 DNA sequence: TGTGCCAGCAGCCCTACTAGCGGGGGGTCGCGGGAGCAGTACTTC. The chain combines TRBV7-2 with TRBJ2-7, with 12 bases fitting TRBD2. With 5 bases clipped from V and 7 bases from J, the junction kept 9 bases outside the gene matches. Germline V gene sequence: CDR1 SGHTA, CDR2 FQGNSA. This CDR3 is 15 amino acids long.

The genes are TRBV6-5 and TRBJ1-2; D gene uncertain. Per the germline V gene, CDR1 is MNHEY and CDR2 is SVGAGI. V was cut by 0 bases and J by 4 bases, with 12 bases left in between. This CDR3 spans 15 amino acids. As DNA, the CDR3 is TGTGCCAGCAGTTACTCGTGGACCGCGGGCTATGGCTACACCTTC. This translates into CASSYSWTAGYGYTF.

The rearrangement links TRBV5-1 to TRBJ2-2, with TRBD1 matching 7 bases. This CDR3 is 16 amino acids long. Germline loops: CDR1 SGHRS, CDR2 YFSETQ. The V segment lost 4 bases and the J segment 4 bases; nucleotides outside the gene matches: 10. The DNA for the CDR3 is TGCGCCAGCAGCGCAACAACAGGGGTGGGCACCGGGGAGCTGTTTTTT. Its protein product is CASSATTGVGTGELFF.

The chain carries TRBV19 and TRBJ1-4, with D tentatively TRBD1 (6 bases). The V end lost 5 bases, the J end lost 5 bases, and 12 bases lay between the germline ends. CDR1 is LNHDA and CDR2 is SQIVND in the germline V gene (reference sequence). The CDR3 contains 14 residues. The CDR3 nucleotides read TGTGCCAGTAGTGGGACACCGAGAAATGAAAAACTGTTTTTT. This translates into CASSGTPRNEKLFF.

The chain links TRBV5-3 to TRBJ2-2; tentative D call: TRBD2 (5 bases). TRBV5-3 is labeled an ORF, and its function is uncertain. The CDR3 runs to 17 residues. V was shortened by 4 bases and J by 0 bases, with 16 bases between the two germline ends. DNA for the CDR3: TGTGCCAGAAGCATTAAGGCAACGGGGACGAACACCGGGGAGCTGTTTTTT. Translation: CARSIKATGTNTGELFF.

The genes are TRBV6-5 and TRBJ1-5, with 9 bases lining up with TRBD1. V lost 4 bases to trimming and J lost 7 bases; unmatched junction nucleotides: 8. CDR3 length equals 15 residues. Germline V CDR1 and CDR2: MNHEY, SVGAGI. In nucleotides, the CDR3 is TGTGCCAGCAGTTCCACACAGGGGGCGCGACAGCCCCAGCATTTT. Translation: CASSSTQGARQPQHF.

This clone occurred once. The gene calls are TRBV5-1 and TRBJ2-5, with D perhaps matching TRBD1 or TRBD2 (5 bases each). The CDR3 length is 15 residues. V was trimmed by 2 bases and J by 1 base, leaving 12 bases between them. Germline CDR1 SGHRS, CDR2 YFSETQ. The CDR3 DNA reads as TGCGCCAGCAGCTTTCCGGGACGCATCCAAGAGACCCAGTACTTC. Its translation: CASSFPGRIQETQYF.

V is TRBV5-4 and J is TRBJ1-1; D uncertain. From germline, CDR1 is SGHNT and CDR2 YYREEE (reference sequence). This CDR3 comprises 14 residues. Trimming shortened V by 0 bases and J by 5 bases, and 11 bases separated the two germline ends. This CDR3 reads CASSLGRGVTEAFF. The CDR3 region has the DNA TGTGCCAGCAGCTTGGGGCGCGGGGTTACTGAAGCTTTCTTT.

This chain joins TRBV5-4 and TRBJ1-1; TRBD1 agrees at 7 bases. The length of the CDR3 is 13 residues. V shed 7 bases, J shed 3 bases, and the junction held 6 bases outside the gene matches. Germline-derived CDR1 and CDR2 are SGHNT and YYREEE (reference sequence). The DNA of the CDR3 is TGTGCCAGCGCGGCAGGGGGGGACACTGAAGCTTTCTTT. Amino acid sequence: CASAAGGDTEAFF. Full variable domain (rest looked up from reference TRBV5-4 and TRBJ1-1): ETGVTQSPTHLIKTRGQQVTLRCSSQSGHNTVSWYQQALGQGPQFIFQYYREEENGRGNFPPRFSGLQFPNYSSELNVNALELDDSALYLCASAAGGDTEAFFGQGTRLTVV.

The V and J genes are TRBV28 and TRBJ1-1; D is ambiguous. This CDR3 has 11 residues. CDR1 and CDR2 from the germline V gene are MDHEN and SYDVKM. The V end lost 3 bases, the J end lost 6 bases, and 5 bases lay between the germline ends. The CDR3 DNA reads as TGTGCCAGCAGTTTTATTTCTGAAGCTTTCTTT. This translates into CASSFISEAFF. Complete variable domain (other parts from reference TRBV28 and TRBJ1-1): DVKVTQSSRYLVKRTGEKVFLECVQDMDHENMFWYRQDPGLGLRLIYFSYDVKMKEKGDIPEGYSVSREKKERFSLILESASTNQTSMYLCASSFISEAFFGQGTRLTVV.

V is TRBV5-1 and J is TRBJ2-2, with D perhaps TRBD1 or TRBD2 (5 bases each). Trimming left V 1 base short and J 3 bases short, with 13 bases between. Germline V lookup: CDR1 SGHRS, CDR2 YFSETQ. The CDR3 totals 16 residues. This chain's CDR3 is CASSLNSGTDTGELFF. CDR3 DNA sequence: TGCGCCAGCAGCTTGAATTCAGGGACGGACACCGGGGAGCTGTTTTTT.

The gene calls are TRBV30 and TRBJ1-1; TRBD1 is a possible D gene (5 bases). V shed 0 bases and J shed 1 base, with 9 bases lying between them. The CDR3 is made up of 14 amino acids. Germline values: CDR1 GTSNPN, CDR2 SVGIG (reference sequence). The CDR3 sequence: CAWSVRQRNTEAFF. The CDR3 DNA follows: TGTGCCTGGAGTGTAAGACAGAGGAACACTGAAGCTTTCTTT.

This rearrangement joins TRBV5-1 to TRBJ2-2; TRBD1 agrees at 9 bases. The junction had 2 bases not matched to a gene; V was cut back by 3 bases and J by 5 bases. The CDR3 is made up of 14 amino acids. From germline, CDR1 is SGHRS and CDR2 YFSETQ. This CDR3 reads CASSWTGETGELFF. DNA of the CDR3: TGCGCCAGCAGCTGGACAGGGGAAACCGGGGAGCTGTTTTTT.

The rearrangement links TRBV29-1 to TRBJ1-1; tentatively, D is TRBD1 (5 bases). The germline V and J ends were trimmed by 6 bases and 5 bases, with 16 bases remaining between them. This CDR3 contains 13 residues. CDR1 and CDR2 from the germline V gene are SQVTM and ANQGSEA. CDR3: CSVESAGRTEAFF. CDR3 DNA: TGCAGCGTCGAATCGGCAGGGAGAACTGAAGCTTTCTTT. The complete variable domain, with remaining parts taken from reference TRBV29-1 and TRBJ1-1, reads SAVISQKPSRDICQRGTSLTIQCQVDSQVTMMFWYRQQPGQSLTLIATANQGSEATYESGFVIDKFPISRPNLTFSTLTVSNMSPEDSSIYLCSVESAGRTEAFFGQGTRLTVV.

The gene calls are TRBV19 and TRBJ1-6; a possible D gene is TRBD1 (5 bases). Germline V gives CDR1 LNHDA, CDR2 SQIVND (reference sequence). This CDR3 is built from 14 residues. The germline V and J ends were trimmed by 2 bases and 7 bases, with 9 bases remaining between them. The CDR3 protein is CASSIRGINSPLHF. CDR3 coding DNA: TGTGCCAGTAGTATACGGGGGATAAATTCACCCCTCCACTTT. Drawing the rest from reference TRBV19 and TRBJ1-6, the complete variable domain is DGGITQSPKYLFRKEGQNVTLSCEQNLNHDAMYWYRQDPGQGLRLIYYSQIVNDFQKGDIAEGYSVSREKKESFPLTVTSAQKNPTAFYLCASSIRGINSPLHFGNGTRLTVT.

CDR3 sequence reads: CASSQIYNEQFF. The CDR3 DNA is TGCGCCAGCAGCCAGATTTACAATGAGCAGTTCTTC. This chain connects TRBV4-1 to TRBJ2-1; D not certain. Germline assignment: CDR1 MGHRA and CDR2 YSYEKL. V dropped 3 bases and J dropped 4 bases, with 4 bases sitting between them. The CDR3 extends over 12 amino acids.